A selection of T cell receptor beta chains follows, all from one sample in a study of T-cell reconstitution after alpha-beta-depleted transplantation in children. MiXCR was run by TCRdb on the PCR reads, yielding one entry per CDR3 protein. The data contain fewer than 150,000 distinct CDR3 sequences, 8% to 10% of them singletons. The specimen comprised PBMCs, mostly from graft donor cells, sampled 180 days after TCRalphabeta/CD19-depleted stem cell transplant. Receptors originate from a girl in the first two years of life who had a stem cell transplant for combined immunodeficiency, so the T cells may come from the graft donor. Each CDR3 is given with its conserved first and last residue. A D gene is named only where the DNA matches it firmly. The size field is filled for only some rows; it gives once, few, many or a size class.

j_call clone_size d_call v_call cdr3_aa cdr3_nt
TRBJ2-3 . . TRBV10-3 CAISEWGRGDTQYF TGTGCCATCAGTGAGTGGGGAAGGGGAGATACGCAGTATTTT
TRBJ2-5 . . TRBV10-3 CAINGRRGETQYF TGTGCCATCAACGGGCGGAGAGGGGAGACCCAGTACTTC
TRBJ2-3 few . TRBV7-2 CASSLSYYTDTQYF TGTGCCAGCAGCTTAAGTTACTACACAGATACGCAGTATTTT
TRBJ2-4 few . TRBV12-3/TRBV12-4 CASSWFHNPSQYF TGTGCCAGCAGTTGGTTTCATAATCCCTCACAGTACTTC
TRBJ2-7 . . TRBV20-1 CSASVLGPTYEQYF TGCAGTGCTAGCGTATTGGGGCCAACCTACGAGCAGTACTTC
TRBJ2-7 . TRBD1 TRBV10-3 CASKGQGVHEQYF TGTGCCAGTAAGGGACAGGGGGTCCACGAGCAGTACTTC
TRBJ2-1 few . TRBV29-1 CSVEGARSYNEQFF TGCAGCGTTGAAGGGGCTAGGTCCTACAATGAGCAGTTCTTC
TRBJ2-3 few . TRBV7-9 CASVLGLLFTDTQYF TGTGCCAGCGTCCTGGGCCTGCTTTTCACAGATACGCAGTATTTT
TRBJ2-1 few TRBD2 TRBV20-1 CSARMGLAGGRGKVMNEQFF TGCAGTGCTAGAATGGGACTAGCGGGGGGGCGAGGAAAGGTCATGAATGAGCAGTTCTTC
TRBJ1-1 . . TRBV29-1 CSVEQGSGAEAFF TGCAGCGTTGAACAGGGAAGCGGGGCTGAAGCTTTCTTT
TRBJ2-7 few . TRBV7-3 CASSLNFVWGRGSYEQYF TGTGCCAGCAGCCTAAACTTTGTCTGGGGGCGGGGATCCTACGAGCAGTACTTC
TRBJ1-2 once . TRBV4-2 CAGSLGVGQSYGYTF TGTGCCGGCAGCCTTGGGGTGGGGCAGAGCTATGGCTACACCTTC
TRBJ1-1 few . TRBV7-2 CASSPNHRNTEAFF TGTGCCAGCAGCCCAAATCACAGGAACACTGAAGCTTTCTTT
TRBJ2-1 few TRBD2 TRBV20-1 CSARRPSLADLYNEQFF TGCAGTGCCCGCCGGCCTTCGCTAGCGGACCTCTACAATGAGCAGTTCTTC
TRBJ2-2 few TRBD2 TRBV5-1 CASSYIAGGATGELFF TGCGCCAGCAGCTACATAGCGGGAGGGGCCACCGGGGAGCTGTTTTTT
TRBJ1-1 many . TRBV3-1 CASSQFLLAATNTEAFF TGTGCCAGCAGCCAATTCCTCTTGGCAGCAACGAACACTGAAGCTTTCTTT
TRBJ2-1 . TRBD1 TRBV5-6 CASSTTGINEQFF TGTGCCAGCAGCACGACAGGGATCAATGAGCAGTTCTTC
TRBJ2-7 . TRBD2 TRBV7-2 CASNPGLAGSYEQYF TGTGCCAGCAACCCAGGACTAGCGGGATCCTACGAGCAGTACTTC
TRBJ2-1 few TRBD2 TRBV27 CASSLRGGLEQFF TGTGCCAGCAGTTTACGGGGGGGTCTGGAGCAGTTCTTC
TRBJ2-7 . . TRBV18 CASSPQTGRWTYEQYF TGTGCCAGCTCACCACAAACAGGGCGTTGGACCTACGAGCAGTACTTC
TRBJ2-5 . TRBD2 TRBV20-1 CSAPIAGGHQETQYF TGCAGTGCTCCCATAGCGGGGGGACACCAAGAGACCCAGTACTTC
TRBJ2-7 . TRBD2 TRBV5-1 CASSSMTSGRNEQYF TGCGCCAGCAGCTCGATGACTAGCGGGAGGAATGAGCAGTACTTC
TRBJ1-2 few . TRBV12-3/TRBV12-4 CASSGSNYGYTF TGTGCCAGCAGTGGGAGTAACTATGGCTACACCTTC
TRBJ2-6 few . TRBV19 CASSIGHSGANVLTF TGTGCCAGTAGTATAGGCCACTCCGGGGCCAACGTCCTGACTTTC
TRBJ2-3 . . TRBV30 CAWSSLGMGTDTQYF TGTGCCTGGAGTTCCTTGGGGATGGGCACAGATACGCAGTATTTT
TRBJ2-1 many TRBD1 TRBV7-2 CASSLGPPGTGNEQFF TGTGCCAGCAGCTTAGGCCCCCCCGGGACAGGGAATGAGCAGTTCTTC
TRBJ2-2 few TRBD1 TRBV12-3/TRBV12-4 CASSQGQGFTGELFF TGTGCCAGCAGTCAGGGACAGGGTTTTACCGGGGAGCTGTTTTTT
TRBJ2-3 few . TRBV5-5 CASSLRTPRTDTQYF TGTGCCAGCAGCTTAAGGACACCCCGCACAGATACGCAGTATTTT
TRBJ1-1 . TRBD1 TRBV20-1 CSAINRGNTEAFF TGCAGTGCTATTAACAGGGGAAACACTGAAGCTTTCTTT
TRBJ2-5 . . TRBV5-1 CASKAPKGEETQYF TGCGCCAGCAAGGCGCCCAAGGGAGAAGAGACCCAGTACTTC
TRBJ2-7 . . TRBV6-5 CASSYSKRQNEWGYEQYF TGTGCCAGCAGTTACTCGAAACGACAGAACGAATGGGGCTACGAGCAGTACTTC
TRBJ2-5 few . TRBV12-3/TRBV12-4 CASRPLGRGETQYF TGTGCCAGCAGACCTCTCGGCAGGGGCGAGACCCAGTACTTC
TRBJ2-2 . . TRBV5-5 CASSWDGNTGDLFF TGTGCCAGCAGCTGGGACGGTAACACCGGGGACCTGTTTTTT
TRBJ2-3 . . TRBV29-1 CTMLGEDTDTQYF TGCACCATGCTGGGGGAAGACACAGATACGCAGTATTTT
TRBJ1-6 . . TRBV12-3/TRBV12-4 CASRSNGQPPLHF TGTGCCAGCAGGAGCAATGGACAGCCGCCCCTCCACTTT